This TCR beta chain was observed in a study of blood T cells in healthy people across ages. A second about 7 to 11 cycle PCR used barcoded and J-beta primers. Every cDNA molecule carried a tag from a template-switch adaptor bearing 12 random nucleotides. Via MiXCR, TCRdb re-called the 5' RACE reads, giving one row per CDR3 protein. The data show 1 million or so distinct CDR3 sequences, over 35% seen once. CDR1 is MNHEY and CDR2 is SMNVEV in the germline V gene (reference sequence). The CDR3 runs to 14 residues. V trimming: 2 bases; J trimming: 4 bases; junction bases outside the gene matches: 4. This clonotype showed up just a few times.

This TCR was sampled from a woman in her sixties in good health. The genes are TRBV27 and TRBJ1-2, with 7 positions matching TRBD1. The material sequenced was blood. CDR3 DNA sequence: TGTGCCAGCAGTTTACGGGACAGCAGCTATGGCTACACCTTC. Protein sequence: CASSLRDSSYGYTF.